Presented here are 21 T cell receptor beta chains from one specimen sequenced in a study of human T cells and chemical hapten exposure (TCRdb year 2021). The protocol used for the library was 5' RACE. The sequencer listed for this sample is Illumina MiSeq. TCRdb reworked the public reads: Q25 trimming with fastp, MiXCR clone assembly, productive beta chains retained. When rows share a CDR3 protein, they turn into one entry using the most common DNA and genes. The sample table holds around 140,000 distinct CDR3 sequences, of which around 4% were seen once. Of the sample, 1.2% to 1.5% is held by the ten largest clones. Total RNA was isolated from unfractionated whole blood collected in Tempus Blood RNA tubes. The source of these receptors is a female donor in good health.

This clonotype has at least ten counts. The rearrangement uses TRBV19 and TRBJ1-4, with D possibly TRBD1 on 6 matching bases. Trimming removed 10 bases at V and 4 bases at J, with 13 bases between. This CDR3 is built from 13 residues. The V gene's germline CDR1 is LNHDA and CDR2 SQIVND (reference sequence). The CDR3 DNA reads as TGTGCCACCCGGACAGTGTTTAATGAAAAACTGTTTTTT. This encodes CATRTVFNEKLFF.

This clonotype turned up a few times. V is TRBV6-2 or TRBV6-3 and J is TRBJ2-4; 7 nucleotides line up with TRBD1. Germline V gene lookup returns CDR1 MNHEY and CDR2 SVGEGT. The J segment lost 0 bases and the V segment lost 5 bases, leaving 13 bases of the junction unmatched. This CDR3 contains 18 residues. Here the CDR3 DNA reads TGTGCCAGCAGTCGCCCCCCTACAGGGGCCTTAGCCAAAAACATTCAGTACTTC. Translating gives CASSRPPTGALAKNIQYF.

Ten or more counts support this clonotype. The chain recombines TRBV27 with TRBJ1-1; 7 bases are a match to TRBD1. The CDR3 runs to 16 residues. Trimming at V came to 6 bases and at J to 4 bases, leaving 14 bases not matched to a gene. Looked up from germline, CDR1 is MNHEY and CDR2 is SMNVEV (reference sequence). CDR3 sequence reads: CASRTTGGTGVTEAFF. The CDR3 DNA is TGTGCCAGCAGGACTACCGGGGGCACAGGGGTCACTGAAGCTTTCTTT.

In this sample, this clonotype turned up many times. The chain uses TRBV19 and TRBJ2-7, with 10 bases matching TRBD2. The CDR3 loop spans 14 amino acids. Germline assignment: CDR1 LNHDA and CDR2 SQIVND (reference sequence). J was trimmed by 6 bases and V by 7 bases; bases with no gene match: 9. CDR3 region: CASTQAGGRSEQYF. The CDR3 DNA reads TGTGCCAGTACCCAAGCGGGGGGGCGAAGCGAGCAGTACTTC.

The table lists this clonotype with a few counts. CDR3 residues: CASSPPSTF. The CDR3 DNA reads TGTGCCAGCAGCCCCCCGTCCACCTTC. The chain is built from TRBV6-5 and TRBJ1-2, with D unresolved. Germline values: CDR1 MNHEY, CDR2 SVGAGI. The CDR3 runs 9 residues. V lost 6 bases and J lost 13, with 9 bases in between.

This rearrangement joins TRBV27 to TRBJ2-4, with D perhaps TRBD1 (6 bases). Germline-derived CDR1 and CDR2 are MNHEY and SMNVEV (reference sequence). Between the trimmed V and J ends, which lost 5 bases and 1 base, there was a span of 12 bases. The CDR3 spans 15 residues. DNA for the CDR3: TGTGCCAGCAGTCCCTACAGGGAGGCCAAAAACATTCAGTACTTC. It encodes CASSPYREAKNIQYF.

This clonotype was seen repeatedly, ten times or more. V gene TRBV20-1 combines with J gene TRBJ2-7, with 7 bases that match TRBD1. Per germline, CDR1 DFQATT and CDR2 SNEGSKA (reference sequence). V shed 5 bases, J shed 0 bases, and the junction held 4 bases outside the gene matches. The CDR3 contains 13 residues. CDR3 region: CSAYRDSSYEQYF. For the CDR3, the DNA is TGCAGTGCTTACCGGGACAGCTCCTACGAGCAGTACTTC.

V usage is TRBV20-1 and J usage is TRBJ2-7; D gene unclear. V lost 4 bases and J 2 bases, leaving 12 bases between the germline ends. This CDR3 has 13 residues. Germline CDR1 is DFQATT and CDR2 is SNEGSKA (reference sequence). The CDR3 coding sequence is TGCAGTGCTACCAGGACGAGGACCTACGAGCAGTACTTC. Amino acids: CSATRTRTYEQYF.

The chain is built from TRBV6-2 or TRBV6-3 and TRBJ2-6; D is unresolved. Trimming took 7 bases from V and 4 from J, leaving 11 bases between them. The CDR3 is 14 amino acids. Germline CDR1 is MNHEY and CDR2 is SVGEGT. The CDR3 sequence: CASISGSGANVLTF. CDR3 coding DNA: TGTGCCAGCATTTCCGGGTCCGGGGCCAACGTCCTGACTTTC.

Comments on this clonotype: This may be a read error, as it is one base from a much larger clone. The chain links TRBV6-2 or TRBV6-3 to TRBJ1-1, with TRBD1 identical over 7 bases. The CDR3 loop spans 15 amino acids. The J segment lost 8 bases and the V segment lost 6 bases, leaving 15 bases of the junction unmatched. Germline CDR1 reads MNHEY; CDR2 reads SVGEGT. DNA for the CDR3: TGTGCCAGCAGAAATCACGGACAGGTCTCTCCCGAAGCTTTCTTT. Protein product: CASRNHGQVSPEAFF.

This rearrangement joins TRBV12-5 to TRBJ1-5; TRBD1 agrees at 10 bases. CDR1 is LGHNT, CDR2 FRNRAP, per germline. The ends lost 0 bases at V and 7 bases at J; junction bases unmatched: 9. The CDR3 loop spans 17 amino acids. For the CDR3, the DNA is TGTGCTAGTGGTTTGGTACTCCGGACAGGGGGTGGACAGCCCCAGCATTTT. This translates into CASGLVLRTGGGQPQHF. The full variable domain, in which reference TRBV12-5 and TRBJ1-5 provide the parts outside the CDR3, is DARVTQTPRHKVTEMGQEVTMRCQPILGHNTVFWYRQTMMQGLELLAYFRNRAPLDDSGMPKDRFSAEMPDATLATLKIQPSEPRDSAVYFCASGLVLRTGGGQPQHFGDGTRLSIL.

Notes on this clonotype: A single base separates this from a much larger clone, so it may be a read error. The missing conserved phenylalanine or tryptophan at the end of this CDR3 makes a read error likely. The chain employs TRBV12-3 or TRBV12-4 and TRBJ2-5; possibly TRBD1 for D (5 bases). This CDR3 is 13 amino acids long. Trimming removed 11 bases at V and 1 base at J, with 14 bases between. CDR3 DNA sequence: TGTGCCTCTCAAGGGGCAGCCCAAGAGACCCAGTACTCC. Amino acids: CASQGAAQETQYS.

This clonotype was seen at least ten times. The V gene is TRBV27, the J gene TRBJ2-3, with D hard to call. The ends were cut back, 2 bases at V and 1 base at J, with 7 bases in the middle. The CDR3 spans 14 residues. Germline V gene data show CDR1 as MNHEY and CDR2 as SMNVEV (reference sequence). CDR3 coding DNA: TGTGCCAGCAGTTTAAACACCGGCACAGATACGCAGTATTTT. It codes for CASSLNTGTDTQYF.

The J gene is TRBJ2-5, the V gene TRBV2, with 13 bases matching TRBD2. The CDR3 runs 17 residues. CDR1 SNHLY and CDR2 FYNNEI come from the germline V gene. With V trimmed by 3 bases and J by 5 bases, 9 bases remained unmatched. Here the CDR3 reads CASSDLGLAGLAETQYF. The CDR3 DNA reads TGTGCCAGCAGTGATCTGGGACTAGCGGGGCTGGCGGAGACCCAGTACTTC.

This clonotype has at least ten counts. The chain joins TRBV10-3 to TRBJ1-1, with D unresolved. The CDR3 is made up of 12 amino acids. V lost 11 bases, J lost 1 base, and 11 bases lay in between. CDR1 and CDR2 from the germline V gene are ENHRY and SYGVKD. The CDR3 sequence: CAGRNTNTEAFF. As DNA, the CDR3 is TGTGCCGGGCGAAATACGAACACTGAAGCTTTCTTT.

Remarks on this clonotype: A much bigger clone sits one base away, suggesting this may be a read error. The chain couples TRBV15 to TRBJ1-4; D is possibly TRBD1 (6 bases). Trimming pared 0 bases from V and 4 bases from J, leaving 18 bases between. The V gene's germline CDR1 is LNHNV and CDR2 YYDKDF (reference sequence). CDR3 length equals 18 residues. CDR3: CATSRDWTIPGVNEKLFF. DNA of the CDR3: TGTGCCACCAGCAGAGATTGGACCATCCCAGGGGTTAATGAAAAACTGTTTTTT.

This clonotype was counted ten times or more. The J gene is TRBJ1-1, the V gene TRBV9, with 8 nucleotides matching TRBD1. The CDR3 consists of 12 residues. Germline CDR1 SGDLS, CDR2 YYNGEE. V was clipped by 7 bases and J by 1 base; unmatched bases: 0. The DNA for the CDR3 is TGTGCCAGCGGACAGGGGAACACTGAAGCTTTCTTT. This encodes CASGQGNTEAFF.

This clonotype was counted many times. CDR3 coding DNA: TGTGCCTCCCGGTTGGCGGGGGGGCCAGTAGGCGAGCAGTTCTTC. It codes for CASRLAGGPVGEQFF. V and J are TRBV10-3 and TRBJ2-1, with 9 nucleotides matching TRBD2. CDR1 and CDR2 (germline): ENHRY, SYGVKD. There are 15 residues in the CDR3. The V segment lost 11 bases and the J segment 10 bases; nucleotides outside the gene matches: 18.

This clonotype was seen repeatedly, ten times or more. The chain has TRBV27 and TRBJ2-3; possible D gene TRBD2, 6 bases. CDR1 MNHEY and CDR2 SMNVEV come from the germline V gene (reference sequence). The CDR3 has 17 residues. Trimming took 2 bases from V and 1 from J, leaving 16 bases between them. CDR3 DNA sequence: TGTGCCAGCAGTTTAATCGCGGGGTACGATGGCACAGATACGCAGTATTTT. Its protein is CASSLIAGYDGTDTQYF.

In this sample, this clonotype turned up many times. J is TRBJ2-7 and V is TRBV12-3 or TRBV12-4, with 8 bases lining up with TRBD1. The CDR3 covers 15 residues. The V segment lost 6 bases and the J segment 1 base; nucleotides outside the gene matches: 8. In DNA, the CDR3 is TGTGCCAGCAGCCGACCCGGGACAGGATCCTACGAGCAGTACTTC. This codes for CASSRPGTGSYEQYF.

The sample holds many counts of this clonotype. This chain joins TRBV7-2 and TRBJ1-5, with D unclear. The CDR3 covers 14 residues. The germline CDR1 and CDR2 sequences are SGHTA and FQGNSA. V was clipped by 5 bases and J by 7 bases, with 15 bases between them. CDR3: CASSGLRFGQPQHF. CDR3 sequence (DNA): TGTGCCAGCAGCGGTCTAAGGTTTGGGCAGCCCCAGCATTTT.